Listed below are T cell receptor beta chains from one sample, sequenced in a study of post-analysis software for immune sequencing data. Each CDR3 protein gets one entry after TCRdb re-called the PCR reads with MiXCR. This sample has about 770,000 distinct CDR3 sequences, with roughly 50% found just once. Input material: blood. The receptors come from a girl aged 10 to 17 with multiple sclerosis. The CDR3 runs from the conserved cysteine through the conserved F or W. The D gene is left open where the match is weak. Size tells how often a clone was seen (once, few, many) or the class of an expanded clone, and some rows leave it out.

D,V,size,J,CDR3,DNA
NA,TRBV3-1,NA,TRBJ2-7,CASSQGDFREQYF,TGTGCCAGCAGCCAAGGGGATTTTCGGGAGCAGTACTTC
NA,TRBV7-2,few,TRBJ1-2,CASSLAPSNYGYTF,TGTGCCAGCAGCTTAGCGCCCAGTAACTATGGCTACACCTTC
TRBD1,TRBV20-1,NA,TRBJ2-7,CSASRDRVYEQYF,TGCAGTGCTAGTAGGGACAGGGTCTACGAGCAGTACTTC
TRBD1,TRBV7-9,NA,TRBJ2-1,CASSLRSGGSSYNEQFF,TGTGCCAGCAGCTTACGGTCAGGGGGAAGCTCCTACAATGAGCAGTTCTTC
NA,TRBV29-1,few,TRBJ2-5,CSVEDLSLNYPQETQYF,TGCAGCGTTGAAGATCTTTCGCTGAACTACCCGCAAGAGACCCAGTACTTC
TRBD2,TRBV20-1,NA,TRBJ2-5,CSARARLGVSGQETQYF,TGCAGTGCTAGAGCCAGACTGGGGGTTAGCGGGCAAGAGACCCAGTACTTC
TRBD2,TRBV29-1,NA,TRBJ2-1,CSAITSGYEQFF,TGCAGCGCGATCACTAGCGGGTATGAGCAGTTCTTC
TRBD1,TRBV20-1,few,TRBJ2-5,CSAQDPGGETQYF,TGCAGTGCCCAGGACCCAGGGGGAGAGACCCAGTACTTC
NA,TRBV7-6,NA,TRBJ1-1,CASSKSRGGNTEAFF,TGTGCCAGCAGTAAGAGCAGGGGAGGGAACACTGAAGCTTTCTTT
NA,TRBV12-3/TRBV12-4,NA,TRBJ2-3,CASSLGGKADTQYF,TGTGCCAGCAGTTTAGGCGGGAAGGCAGATACGCAGTATTTT
TRBD2,TRBV29-1,NA,TRBJ2-7,CSTGLAGEGEQYF,TGCAGCACCGGACTAGCGGGAGAGGGCGAGCAGTACTTC
TRBD2,TRBV20-1,few,TRBJ2-5,CSARASGRASEQYF,TGCAGTGCTAGAGCTAGCGGGAGGGCCTCTGAGCAGTACTTC
NA,TRBV5-6,NA,TRBJ1-2,CASSFQGRGNYGYTF,TGTGCCAGCAGCTTCCAGGGCAGGGGAAACTATGGCTACACCTTC
TRBD1,TRBV27,NA,TRBJ2-2,CASSWGTGRSGELFF,TGTGCCAGCAGTTGGGGGACAGGGCGATCCGGGGAGCTGTTTTTT
NA,TRBV7-7,few,TRBJ2-1,CASSLAQGNEQFF,TGTGCTAGCAGCTTAGCACAGGGCAATGAGCAGTTCTTC
TRBD1,TRBV2,NA,TRBJ1-4,CASRQGALNEKLFF,TGTGCCAGCAGGCAGGGGGCCCTCAATGAAAAACTGTTTTTT
NA,TRBV5-1,few,TRBJ2-7,CASSLGRVPSEQYF,TGCGCCAGCAGCTTGGGCAGGGTGCCCAGCGAGCAGTACTTC
TRBD2,TRBV29-1,NA,TRBJ2-1,CSVTTSGMGEQFF,TGCAGCGTGACGACTAGCGGGATGGGTGAGCAGTTCTTC
TRBD1,TRBV25-1,NA,TRBJ1-2,CASSPGQPSEGYTF,TGTGCCAGCAGTCCGGGACAGCCATCCGAGGGCTACACCTTC
TRBD2,TRBV20-1,many,TRBJ2-5,CSAREGGRGETQYF,TGCAGTGCTAGAGAGGGCGGGAGAGGAGAGACCCAGTACTTC
TRBD2,TRBV13,few,TRBJ2-7,CASSSRTSGRSYEQYF,TGTGCCAGCAGCTCCCGGACTAGCGGGAGGTCCTACGAGCAGTACTTC
TRBD1,TRBV29-1,few,TRBJ1-2,CSVQDRVGYTF,TGCAGCGTACAGGACAGGGTCGGCTACACCTTC
TRBD1,TRBV3-1,NA,TRBJ2-5,CASRDRGQETQYF,TGTGCCAGCCGCGACAGGGGCCAAGAGACCCAGTACTTC
NA,TRBV5-6,few,TRBJ1-1,CASSLGFSTEAFF,TGTGCCAGCAGCTTGGGATTCAGCACTGAAGCTTTCTTT
TRBD2,TRBV7-2,NA,TRBJ2-7,CASSLALAVSSYEQYF,TGTGCCAGCAGCCTCGCCCTAGCGGTGAGCTCCTACGAGCAGTACTTC
NA,TRBV7-2,NA,TRBJ1-5,CASSLALGGGQPQHF,TGTGCCAGCAGCTTAGCCCTTGGAGGGGGTCAGCCCCAGCATTTT
NA,TRBV25-1,few,TRBJ1-5,CASRSQGSNQPQHF,TGTGCCAGCAGGTCCCAAGGTAGCAATCAGCCCCAGCATTTT
NA,TRBV4-2,NA,TRBJ1-2,CASSQGAGQGSGYTF,TGTGCCAGCAGCCAGGGGGCGGGGCAGGGAAGTGGCTACACCTTC
NA,TRBV5-1,NA,TRBJ2-6,CASSSFRGTGANVLTF,TGCGCCAGCAGCTCCTTTCGGGGAACCGGGGCCAACGTCCTGACTTTC
NA,TRBV4-1,once,TRBJ1-2,CASSQDSDRLYSYTF,TGCGCCAGCAGCCAAGATTCGGACCGCCTCTATAGCTACACCTTC
NA,TRBV3-1,NA,TRBJ1-1,CASSQAPGQGEEAFF,TGTGCCAGCAGCCAAGCACCGGGACAAGGGGAAGAAGCTTTCTTT
TRBD2,TRBV5-1,NA,TRBJ2-7,CASTSGGGPYEQYF,TGCGCCAGCACCAGCGGGGGGGGGCCCTACGAGCAGTACTTC
NA,TRBV7-2,NA,TRBJ2-5,CASSFYPGARETQYF,TGTGCCAGCAGCTTCTACCCAGGGGCGAGGGAGACCCAGTACTTC
NA,TRBV28,few,TRBJ1-2,CASNWGRTGYTF,TGTGCCAGCAATTGGGGGCGCACTGGCTACACCTTC
NA,TRBV20-1,few,TRBJ2-1,CSVDSTSPEPNEQFF,TGCAGTGTTGATTCCACTAGCCCCGAGCCCAATGAGCAGTTCTTC
TRBD2,TRBV4-1,many,TRBJ2-1,CATSGSSGTSNEQFF,TGCGCCACCTCGGGGTCTAGCGGGACAAGCAATGAGCAGTTCTTC
NA,TRBV29-1,NA,TRBJ1-1,CSGASVSNTEAFF,TGCAGCGGCGCGTCGGTCTCGAACACTGAAGCTTTCTTT
NA,TRBV9,few,TRBJ1-1,CASSIAANTEAFF,TGTGCCAGCAGCATCGCAGCGAACACTGAAGCTTTCTTT
NA,TRBV4-1,few,TRBJ2-3,CASSQVADSTDTQYF,TGCGCCAGCAGCCAAGTGGCGGATAGCACAGATACGCAGTATTTT
TRBD2,TRBV20-1,NA,TRBJ2-7,CSARELAGHYEQYF,TGCAGTGCTAGGGAACTAGCGGGACACTACGAGCAGTACTTC
NA,TRBV2,NA,TRBJ2-7,CASSEAQGHGGDEQYF,TGTGCCAGCAGTGAAGCGCAAGGACATGGGGGCGACGAGCAGTACTTC
NA,TRBV15,NA,TRBJ2-7,CATSTFGGGELYEQYF,TGTGCCACCAGCACCTTCGGTGGTGGTGAACTCTACGAGCAGTACTTC
NA,TRBV30,few,TRBJ2-1,CAWSVVSNEQFF,TGTGCCTGGAGTGTAGTTTCCAATGAGCAGTTCTTC
NA,TRBV7-3,once,TRBJ2-3,CASSSLDPKKPQYF,TGTGCCAGCAGCTCACTAGACCCGAAGAAACCGCAGTATTTT
TRBD1,TRBV9,few,TRBJ2-1,CASSAGTGFGEQFF,TGTGCCAGCAGCGCCGGGACAGGGTTCGGGGAGCAGTTCTTC
NA,TRBV27,once,TRBJ2-7,CASSIFIGQDEQYF,TGTGCCAGCAGCATATTTATAGGGCAGGACGAGCAGTACTTC
NA,TRBV4-1,NA,TRBJ2-7,CASSEGDPGYEQYF,TGCGCCAGCAGCGAGGGTGATCCAGGGTACGAGCAGTACTTC
NA,TRBV12-3/TRBV12-4,NA,TRBJ2-1,CASSLAAVSYNEQFF,TGTGCCAGCAGTTTAGCAGCGGTGTCCTACAATGAGCAGTTCTTC
NA,TRBV20-1,NA,TRBJ1-1,CSVYRGPLDTEAFF,TGCAGTGTTTATAGGGGCCCACTGGACACTGAAGCTTTCTTT
TRBD1,TRBV20-1,NA,TRBJ2-3,CSAIRDRGLRVDTQYF,TGCAGTGCTATCCGGGACAGGGGGCTTCGGGTAGATACGCAGTATTTT
TRBD2,TRBV5-1,NA,TRBJ2-7,CASSLDTGTSLEQYF,TGCGCCAGCAGCTTGGATACCGGGACTAGCCTCGAGCAGTACTTC
TRBD2,TRBV6-1,NA,TRBJ2-7,CASGGLAGAPSSYEQYF,TGTGCCAGCGGTGGACTAGCGGGAGCCCCGAGCTCCTACGAGCAGTACTTC
TRBD2,TRBV5-4,NA,TRBJ2-7,CASSFLAGAGYHEQYF,TGTGCCAGCAGCTTCCTCGCGGGAGCGGGGTATCACGAGCAGTACTTC
TRBD2,TRBV20-1,few,TRBJ2-7,CSALTSGRSSYEQYF,TGCAGTGCCCTGACTAGCGGGAGGAGCTCCTACGAGCAGTACTTC
NA,TRBV5-5,NA,TRBJ2-7,CASSYVTEAYEQYF,TGTGCCAGCAGCTACGTTACTGAAGCCTACGAGCAGTACTTC
NA,TRBV30,few,TRBJ2-1,CAWSGVPHEQFF,TGTGCCTGGAGCGGAGTTCCCCATGAGCAGTTCTTC
TRBD2,TRBV12-3/TRBV12-4,NA,TRBJ2-1,CASSADLLAGANEQFF,TGTGCCAGCAGTGCGGATTTGCTAGCGGGAGCCAATGAGCAGTTCTTC
NA,TRBV4-2,few,TRBJ1-1,CASSQGGTGGTEAFF,TGTGCCAGCAGCCAAGGGGGCACGGGGGGCACTGAAGCTTTCTTT
NA,TRBV27,few,TRBJ2-7,CASSIATNPYEQYF,TGTGCCAGCAGTATCGCCACTAACCCCTACGAGCAGTACTTC
NA,TRBV28,NA,TRBJ2-5,CASSLSPGRFGETQYF,TGTGCCAGCAGTTTATCACCAGGGAGGTTCGGAGAGACCCAGTACTTC